These 23 T cell receptor beta chains came from one sample sequenced in a study of blood T cell repertoires in COVID-19. The table came from immunoSEQ multiplex PCR; TCRdb's copy has only in-frame clones and leaves some out. Of 150,000 to 200,000 clones listed, about 80% are singletons. The material sequenced was PBMCs or T cells enriched from blood (not recorded which). These receptors were collected from a man between 60 and 75 years old who had been exposed to COVID-19.

This sequence joins TRBV7-2 and TRBJ2-7; maybe TRBD2 (6 bases). Trimming removed 5 bases from V and 2 bases from J, with 16 bases in between. CDR3 size: 15 residues. The germline V gene encodes CDR1 SGHTA and CDR2 FQGNSA. For the CDR3, the DNA is TGTGCCAGCAGCCCATTTGCCCGACTAGCCTACGAGCAGTACTTC. It is translated as CASSPFARLAYEQYF.

CDR3 loop: CASSLTGGGNTIYF. Here the CDR3 DNA reads TGCGCCAGCAGCTTGACCGGTGGTGGAAACACCATATATTTT. The chain combines TRBV5-1 with TRBJ1-3; no clear D gene. The CDR3 spans 14 residues. The V and J ends lost 1 base and 3 bases respectively, with 8 bases between them. Germline V gene sequence: CDR1 SGHRS, CDR2 YFSETQ. Using reference TRBV5-1 and TRBJ1-3 for the parts outside the CDR3, the full variable domain is KAGVTQTPRYLIKTRGQQVTLSCSPISGHRSVSWYQQTPGQGLQFLFEYFSETQRNKGNFPGRFSGRQFSNSRSEMNVSTLELGDSALYLCASSLTGGGNTIYFGEGSWLTVV.

This sequence joins TRBV6-5 and TRBJ2-5; TRBD1 is a possible D gene (5 bases). CDR3 size: 16 residues. CDR1 and CDR2 (germline): MNHEY, SVGAGI. Trimming stripped 2 bases from V and 2 bases from J, with 15 bases between. The CDR3 loop is CASSYGSGPTQETQYF. CDR3 in DNA: TGTGCCAGCAGTTACGGGTCAGGGCCCACACAAGAGACCCAGTACTTC.

The gene calls are TRBV7-2 and TRBJ2-3, with 9 nucleotides matching TRBD2. This CDR3 is 16 amino acids long. The germline V gene encodes CDR1 SGHTA and CDR2 FQGNSA. Germline trimming cut 5 bases from V and 2 bases from J; bases unmatched to any gene: 8. CDR3 coding DNA: TGTGCCAGCAGCCCAGTCGGGACTAGCCCCACAGATACGCAGTATTTT. Protein: CASSPVGTSPTDTQYF.

V is TRBV28 and J is TRBJ1-6, with TRBD1 as a possible D gene (5 bases). CDR3 length equals 14 residues. Trimming shortened V by 5 bases and J by 7 bases, and 12 bases separated the two germline ends. Per the germline V gene, CDR1 is MDHEN and CDR2 is SYDVKM. In DNA form, the CDR3 reads TGTGCCAGCAGTCCCCCGGGGGTGAATTCACCCCTCCACTTT. It translates to CASSPPGVNSPLHF.

The chain employs TRBV7-3 and TRBJ1-1; 8 bases map to TRBD1. CDR3 length equals 16 residues. Looked up from germline, CDR1 is SGHTA and CDR2 is FQGTGA. J lost 3 bases, V lost 5 bases, and 11 bases had no gene match. CDR3 sequence reads: CASSEHPTGVDTEAFF. In DNA form, the CDR3 reads TGTGCCAGCAGCGAACATCCGACAGGGGTGGACACTGAAGCTTTCTTT. Full variable domain (rest looked up from reference TRBV7-3 and TRBJ1-1): GAGVSQTPSNKVTEKGKYVELRCDPISGHTALYWYRQSLGQGPEFLIYFQGTGAADDSGLPNDRFFAVRPEGSVSTLKIQRTERGDSAVYLCASSEHPTGVDTEAFFGQGTRLTVV.

The chain links TRBV5-1 to TRBJ2-1; 11 positions match TRBD2. This CDR3 region has 16 residues. J lost 6 bases, V lost 0 bases, and 5 bases had no gene match. Germline V gene sequence: CDR1 SGHRS, CDR2 YFSETQ. DNA of the CDR3: TGCGCCAGCAGCTTGGTAGCGGGAGGGCCCGGCAATGAGCAGTTCTTC. Amino acid sequence: CASSLVAGGPGNEQFF. The full variable domain, completed using reference TRBV5-1 and TRBJ2-1, is KAGVTQTPRYLIKTRGQQVTLSCSPISGHRSVSWYQQTPGQGLQFLFEYFSETQRNKGNFPGRFSGRQFSNSRSEMNVSTLELGDSALYLCASSLVAGGPGNEQFFGPGTRLTVL.

The chain links TRBV6-5 to TRBJ2-1; 9 bases map to TRBD2. The V gene's germline CDR1 is MNHEY and CDR2 SVGAGI. The CDR3 has 14 amino acids. The J segment lost 7 bases and the V segment lost 8 bases, leaving 9 bases of the junction unmatched. Here the CDR3 reads CASSRSGSRNEQFF. As DNA, the CDR3 is TGTGCCAGCTCACGTAGCGGGAGTAGGAATGAGCAGTTCTTC.

The chain links TRBV19 to TRBJ2-1; 7 bases fit TRBD2. CDR1 and CDR2 from the germline V gene are LNHDA and SQIVND (reference sequence). This CDR3 has 15 amino acids. Trimming cost V 5 bases and J 0 bases; bases outside gene matches: 4. The CDR3 nucleotides read TGTGCCAGTAGTCTACTAGCGAGCTCCTACAATGAGCAGTTCTTC. Translated: CASSLLASSYNEQFF.

This clone was seen only a few times. The chain combines TRBV6-2 or TRBV6-3 with TRBJ1-2; tentatively, D is TRBD1 (6 bases). In germline, CDR1 is MNHEY, CDR2 SVGEGT. The CDR3 extends over 15 amino acids. Trimming removed 6 bases from V and 1 base from J, with 15 bases in between. The CDR3 is CASSKLTGFNYGYTF. The DNA of the CDR3 is TGTGCCAGCAGCAAACTAACAGGGTTTAACTATGGCTACACCTTC.

The chain is built from TRBV7-8 and TRBJ1-5; 11 positions agree with TRBD1. This CDR3 region has 18 residues. V trimming: 1 base; J trimming: 3 bases; junction bases outside the gene matches: 8. Germline CDR1 reads SGHVS; CDR2 reads FQNEAQ. The CDR3 nucleotides read TGTGCCAGCAGCTTAGTGGCCGGGACAGGGGGTTTCAATCAGCCCCAGCATTTT. Encoded protein: CASSLVAGTGGFNQPQHF.

This clone was counted between two and nine times. V usage is TRBV19 and J usage is TRBJ1-2; 9 bases are shared with TRBD1. V lost 4 bases and J lost 4; bases outside the gene matches: 7. CDR1 and CDR2 (germline): LNHDA, SQIVND (reference sequence). The CDR3 is made up of 15 amino acids. CDR3 amino acids: CASSTNRDRVYGYTF. The CDR3 DNA reads as TGTGCCAGTAGTACTAACCGGGACAGGGTCTATGGCTACACCTTC. Supplemented by reference TRBV19 and TRBJ1-2, the full variable domain reads DGGITQSPKYLFRKEGQNVTLSCEQNLNHDAMYWYRQDPGQGLRLIYYSQIVNDFQKGDIAEGYSVSREKKESFPLTVTSAQKNPTAFYLCASSTNRDRVYGYTFGSGTRLTVV.

This clone was observed a few times. This chain connects TRBV7-8 to TRBJ2-3, with 11 bases matching TRBD1. The CDR3 spans 15 residues. The germline gives CDR1 SGHVS, CDR2 FQNEAQ. V lost 1 base and J lost 6; bases outside the gene matches: 3. CDR3 residues: CASSLGGTGGDTQYF. The CDR3 DNA reads TGTGCCAGCAGCTTAGGGGGGACAGGGGGTGATACGCAGTATTTT.

The chain carries TRBV30 and TRBJ2-7, with D possibly TRBD2 on 6 matching bases. V was cut by 4 bases and J by 0 bases, with 13 bases left in between. The CDR3 contains 14 residues. Germline CDR1 reads GTSNPN; CDR2 reads SVGIG (reference sequence). The CDR3 DNA sequence: TGTGCCTGGAATTCCGGGAGACTCTCCTACGAGCAGTACTTC. Its translation is CAWNSGRLSYEQYF.

The chain carries TRBV24-1 and TRBJ2-5; the match to TRBD1 covers 9 bases. The CDR3 loop spans 16 amino acids. V was clipped by 0 bases and J by 7 bases; unmatched bases: 8. CDR1 KGHDR and CDR2 SFDVKD come from the germline V gene. CDR3 loop: CATSDLRDRAPRTQYF. Here the CDR3 DNA reads TGTGCCACCAGTGATTTGAGGGACAGGGCCCCCAGGACCCAGTACTTC.

This clone has a handful of counts. The chain recombines TRBV12-3 or TRBV12-4 with TRBJ1-1, with D hard to call. CDR3 length: 13 amino acids. Between the trimmed V and J ends, which lost 3 bases and 4 bases, there was a span of 9 bases. Here the CDR3 DNA reads TGTGCCAGCAGTTTTGTACAGTTCACTGAAGCTTTCTTT. Protein product: CASSFVQFTEAFF.

This rearrangement joins TRBV3-1 (or the pseudogene TRBV3-2) to TRBJ2-6; D possibly corresponds to TRBD1 (5 bases). Per germline, CDR1 LGHDT and CDR2 YNNKEL (reference sequence). Deletions cut 4 bases from V and 0 bases from J, with 10 bases between. CDR3 length: 16 amino acids. As DNA, the CDR3 is TGTGCCAGCAGCCGGACACTAAACTCTGGGGCCAACGTCCTGACTTTC. Protein product: CASSRTLNSGANVLTF.

The V call is TRBV18, the J call TRBJ2-3; 12 bases align to TRBD2. Germline CDR1 is KGHSH and CDR2 is LQKENI. The CDR3 consists of 17 residues. V lost 2 bases and J lost 4; bases outside the gene matches: 7. CDR3 sequence reads: CASSPLVLAGGSDTQYF. CDR3 sequence (DNA): TGTGCCAGCTCACCATTAGTACTAGCGGGAGGATCAGATACGCAGTATTTT.

The genes are TRBV2 and TRBJ1-2; D may be TRBD1 (5 bases). Between the trimmed V and J ends, which lost 6 bases and 8 bases, there was a span of 16 bases. Germline values: CDR1 SNHLY, CDR2 FYNNEI. The CDR3 has 13 amino acids. The CDR3 protein is CASRAQGYGGYTF. The CDR3, as DNA: TGTGCCAGCAGGGCCCAGGGTTATGGGGGCTACACCTTC.

V usage is TRBV6-1 and J usage is TRBJ1-5; D is ambiguous. Germline assignment: CDR1 MNHNS and CDR2 SASEGT. V was shortened by 0 bases and J by 1 base, with 10 bases between the two germline ends. The CDR3 spans 16 residues. CDR3 sequence: CASSEARHKSNQPQHF. The CDR3 DNA sequence: TGTGCCAGCAGTGAAGCAAGACATAAGAGCAATCAGCCCCAGCATTTT.

The rearrangement uses TRBV5-4 and TRBJ2-1, with 7 bases identical to TRBD1. The CDR3 length is 14 residues. V lost 4 bases and J lost 7; bases outside the gene matches: 8. The germline V gene encodes CDR1 SGHNT and CDR2 YYREEE (reference sequence). As DNA, the CDR3 is TGTGCCAGCAGCCGGGCCGGGACAGTGAATGAGCAGTTCTTC. Protein sequence: CASSRAGTVNEQFF.

The V call is TRBV30, the J call TRBJ2-7; TRBD1 aligns across 7 bases. The CDR3 sequence is 12 residues long. The germline V gene has CDR1 GTSNPN and CDR2 SVGIG (reference sequence). The V gene end was trimmed by 1 base and the J gene end by 3 bases; junction bases not matched to a gene: 0. CDR3 sequence (DNA): TGTGCCTGGAGTGGACAGGGCTACGAGCAGTACTTC. Protein product: CAWSGQGYEQYF.

This sequence joins TRBV4-3 and TRBJ2-5; D might be TRBD2 (5 bases). Per the germline V gene, CDR1 is LGHNA and CDR2 is YSLEER. There are 15 residues in the CDR3. Trimming took 1 base from V and 5 from J, leaving 14 bases between them. CDR3 bases: TGCGCCAGCAGCCAAGGGTTTGCGGGTAGGGAGACCCAGTACTTC. Translating gives CASSQGFAGRETQYF.